Listed below are T cell receptor beta chains from one sample, sequenced in a study of T cell responses to AZD1222 COVID-19 vaccine. Generated by immunoSEQ multiplex PCR, the TCRdb table keeps only in-frame clones and is missing some. There are 72,000 or so clones in the sample; about 92% occur only once, and more than 4% lies in the top ten. The sample was peripheral blood, taken on day 0 of AZD1222 vaccination. These receptors all stem from an adult in good health. CDR3s include the opening cysteine and the closing phenylalanine or tryptophan. The D gene is left open where the match is weak. For some rows the clone size is stated as once, few or many, or as a class when expanded; others skip it.

v_call	j_call	d_call	clone_size	cdr3_nt	cdr3_aa
TRBV12-3/TRBV12-4	TRBJ1-1	NA	NA	TGTGCCAGCAGTTTAGCTCAGGGCACTGAAGCTTTCTTT	CASSLAQGTEAFF
TRBV4-2	TRBJ2-3	TRBD2	NA	TGTGCCAGCAGCCAAGAGGAAGGCGGGAGAGTATCAGATACGCAGTATTTT	CASSQEEGGRVSDTQYF
TRBV3-1/TRBV3-2	TRBJ2-2	NA	NA	TGTGCCAGCAGCCAACCCATGCTCTCCGGGGAGCTGTTTTTT	CASSQPMLSGELFF
TRBV9	TRBJ1-1	NA	NA	TGTGCCAGCAGCGTCCAGCCTGGGACTGAAGCTTTCTTT	CASSVQPGTEAFF
TRBV10-3	TRBJ2-2	TRBD2	once	TGTGCCATCAGTGAGTCGCGGGGGGGCCTGTACACCGGGGAGCTGTTTTTT	CAISESRGGLYTGELFF
TRBV5-1	TRBJ1-1	NA	NA	TGCGCCAGCAGCTTCCAAGAGGTCGCTGAAGCTTTCTTT	CASSFQEVAEAFF
TRBV9	TRBJ1-1	NA	NA	TGTGCCAGCAGCGGTAAGAACACTGAAGCTTTCTTT	CASSGKNTEAFF
TRBV4-2	TRBJ1-5	TRBD1	NA	TGTGCCAGCAGCCAAGGGGGACAGAGCAATCAGCCCCAGCATTTT	CASSQGGQSNQPQHF
TRBV28	TRBJ1-2	NA	once	TGTGCCAGCAGTTTAAAGCGCGCGGGCTACACCTTC	CASSLKRAGYTF
TRBV5-4	TRBJ2-1	TRBD2	once	TGTGCCAGCAGCCCAGTGAGGGCTAGCGGGAGCCATGAGCAGTTCTTC	CASSPVRASGSHEQFF
TRBV5-4	TRBJ2-7	TRBD2	NA	TGTGCCAGCAGCTCTCCAGCCGCGGGAGTGAGAGAGCAGTACTTC	CASSSPAAGVREQYF
TRBV9	TRBJ1-1	NA	NA	TGTGCCAGCAGCGTAGAAGGGGCCCGAACTTTCTTT	CASSVEGARTFF
TRBV5-4	TRBJ1-1	TRBD1	NA	TGTGCCAGCAGCCCCGATGGGGGACAGGCGGACACTGAAGCTTTCTTT	CASSPDGGQADTEAFF
TRBV4-1	TRBJ1-5	NA	NA	TGCGCCAGCAGCCATGAGGGTTTTAGGGGCAATCAGCCCCAGCATTTT	CASSHEGFRGNQPQHF
TRBV6-2/TRBV6-3	TRBJ2-7	NA	once	TGTGCCAGCAGTTTCCGACAGGGAGGTCGGGACGAGCAGTACTTC	CASSFRQGGRDEQYF
TRBV3-1/TRBV3-2	TRBJ1-2	NA	NA	TGTGCCAGCAGCCGGGAGGGGGGGTATGGCTACACCTTC	CASSREGGYGYTF
TRBV11-2	TRBJ1-1	NA	NA	TGTGCCAGCAGCCGATCATCGAACACTGAAGCTTTCTTT	CASSRSSNTEAFF
TRBV19	TRBJ1-1	NA	once	TGTGCCAGTAGTCCCTTTATGAACACTGAAGCTTTCTTT	CASSPFMNTEAFF
TRBV11-3	TRBJ2-1	NA	NA	TGTGCCAGCAGCTTAGGGTCTAGCAATGAGCAGTTCTTC	CASSLGSSNEQFF
TRBV10-3	TRBJ2-1	TRBD2	NA	TGTGCCATCCTAGGGGCCCAAGGAAGCGGGAGGGCCTCAGAGCAGTTCTTC	CAILGAQGSGRASEQFF
TRBV7-9	TRBJ2-7	NA	NA	TGTGCCAGCAGCTTATGGGACCGCTCCTACGAGCAGTACTTC	CASSLWDRSYEQYF
TRBV5-1	TRBJ2-1	NA	once	TGCGCCAGCAGCTTGAGAGGGTGGGGCAATGAGCAGTTCTTC	CASSLRGWGNEQFF
TRBV5-1	TRBJ1-1	TRBD1	once	TGCGCCAGCAGCTTGACAGGGGGTGACACTGAAGCTTTCTTT	CASSLTGGDTEAFF
TRBV3-1/TRBV3-2	TRBJ1-3	NA	NA	TGTGCCAGCAGCCAAGACACTATCGGAAACACCATATATTTT	CASSQDTIGNTIYF
TRBV12-3/TRBV12-4	TRBJ2-7	TRBD1	NA	TGTGCCAGCAGCCTGGGACAGGGGTACGAGCAGTACTTC	CASSLGQGYEQYF
TRBV27	TRBJ2-7	TRBD1	NA	TGTGCCAGCAGTTTAAGGGGGCAGGGGGCCTACTCCTACGAGCAGTACTTC	CASSLRGQGAYSYEQYF
TRBV30	TRBJ2-7	TRBD2	NA	TGTGCCTGGAGCGGGAGGAGCTCCTACGAGCAGTACTTC	CAWSGRSSYEQYF
TRBV6-1	TRBJ1-4	NA	few	TGTGCCAGCAGTGACGAGGTCGTCTATGAAAAACTGTTTTTT	CASSDEVVYEKLFF
TRBV11-2	TRBJ1-4	NA	NA	TGTGCCAGCAGCTTCAGCGAAAAACTGTTTTTT	CASSFSEKLFF
TRBV27	TRBJ1-6	NA	few	TGTGCCAGCAGTCCCCTGTCCAGAAGCAATTCACCCCTCCACTTT	CASSPLSRSNSPLHF
TRBV5-1	TRBJ1-2	TRBD1	NA	TGCGCCAGCAGCCCTTCCGGGACAGGGAATGGCTACACCTTC	CASSPSGTGNGYTF
TRBV7-9	TRBJ2-1	TRBD2	NA	TGTGCCAGCAGCTTCCTAGCGGGAACCTACAATGAGCAGTTCTTC	CASSFLAGTYNEQFF
TRBV29-1	TRBJ2-3	NA	NA	TGCAGCGTTGAGTATGGGTCTGGGGGCACAGATACGCAGTATTTT	CSVEYGSGGTDTQYF
TRBV27	TRBJ1-2	NA	once	TGTGCCAGCAGTTCCTACAGAGAATCTAACTATGGCTACACCTTC	CASSSYRESNYGYTF
TRBV5-1	TRBJ1-1	TRBD1	once	TGCGCCAGCAGCTGGGGACAGGACACTGAAGCTTTCTTT	CASSWGQDTEAFF
TRBV9	TRBJ2-7	TRBD2	few	TGTGCCAGCAGCGGGGGACTAGCGGGAGTCTACGAGCAGTACTTC	CASSGGLAGVYEQYF
TRBV11-3	TRBJ1-1	NA	few	TGTGCCAGCAGCTTAACGGAGGGCTACTCTGAAGCTTTCTTT	CASSLTEGYSEAFF
TRBV7-9	TRBJ2-2	TRBD2	NA	TGTGCCAGCAGCCTGACTAGCGCCGGGGAGCTGTTTTTT	CASSLTSAGELFF
TRBV7-3	TRBJ2-1	NA	NA	TGTGCCAGCAGCTTAACGGCTTTTTCTTTCGAGCAGTTCTTC	CASSLTAFSFEQFF
TRBV24-1	TRBJ1-5	TRBD1	NA	TGTGCCACCAGTCTACAGGGGAGCAATCAGCCCCAGCATTTT	CATSLQGSNQPQHF
TRBV7-3	TRBJ2-1	TRBD2	once	TGTGCCAGCAGCTTTCCCGGGACTAGCGGGGAGAATGAGCAGTTCTTC	CASSFPGTSGENEQFF